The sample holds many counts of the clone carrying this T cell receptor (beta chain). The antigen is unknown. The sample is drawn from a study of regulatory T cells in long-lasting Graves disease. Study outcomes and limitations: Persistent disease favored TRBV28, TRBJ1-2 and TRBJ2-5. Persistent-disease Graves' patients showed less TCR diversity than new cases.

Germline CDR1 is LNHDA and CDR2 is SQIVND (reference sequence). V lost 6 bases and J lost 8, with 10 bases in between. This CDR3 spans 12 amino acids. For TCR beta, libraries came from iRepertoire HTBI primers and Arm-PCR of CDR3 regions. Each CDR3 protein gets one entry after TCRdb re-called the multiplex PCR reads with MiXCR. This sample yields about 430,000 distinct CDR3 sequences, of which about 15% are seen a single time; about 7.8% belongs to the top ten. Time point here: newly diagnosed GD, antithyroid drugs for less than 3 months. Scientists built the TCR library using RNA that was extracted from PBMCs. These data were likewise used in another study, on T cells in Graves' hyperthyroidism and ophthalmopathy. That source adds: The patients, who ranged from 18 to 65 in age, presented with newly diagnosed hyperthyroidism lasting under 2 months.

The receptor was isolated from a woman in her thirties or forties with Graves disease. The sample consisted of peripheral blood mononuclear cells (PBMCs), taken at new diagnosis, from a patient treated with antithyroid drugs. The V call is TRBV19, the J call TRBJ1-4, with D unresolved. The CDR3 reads CASRPEGEKLFF. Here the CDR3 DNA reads TGTGCCAGTAGGCCTGAAGGGGAAAAACTGTTTTTT.